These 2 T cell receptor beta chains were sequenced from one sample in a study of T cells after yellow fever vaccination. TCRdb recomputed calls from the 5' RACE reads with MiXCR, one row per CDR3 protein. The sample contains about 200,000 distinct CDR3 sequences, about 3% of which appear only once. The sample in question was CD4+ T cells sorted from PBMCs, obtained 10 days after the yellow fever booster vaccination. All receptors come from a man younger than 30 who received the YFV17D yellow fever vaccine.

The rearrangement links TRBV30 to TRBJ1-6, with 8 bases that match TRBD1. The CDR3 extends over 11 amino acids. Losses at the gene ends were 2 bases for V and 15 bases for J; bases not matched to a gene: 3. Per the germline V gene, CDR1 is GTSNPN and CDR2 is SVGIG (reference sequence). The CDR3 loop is CAWSRQGLLHF. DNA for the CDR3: TGTGCCTGGAGTAGACAGGGGCTCCTCCACTTT.

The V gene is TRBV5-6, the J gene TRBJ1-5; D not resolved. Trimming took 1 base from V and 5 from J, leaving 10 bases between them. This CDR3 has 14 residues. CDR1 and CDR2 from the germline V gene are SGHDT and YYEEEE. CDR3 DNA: TGTGCCAGCAGCTTGAGTATGCGGGATCAGCCCCAGCATTTT. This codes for CASSLSMRDQPQHF.